The 21 T cell receptor beta chains in this list originate from one sample, sequenced in a study of Ad26.COV2.S vaccination and SARS-CoV-2 variants. Sequencing used immunoSEQ multiplex PCR; TCRdb keeps in-frame clones, though not all of them. The sample lists about 480,000 clones; around 90% were seen once. Specified treatment: over 15 received Ad26.COV2.S at low or high dose, single or two shots; 5 received placebo; per-sample allocation not given. The investigators took samples on day 63 after the first vaccine or placebo injection. The source material was peripheral blood, sampled in a trial of Ad26.COV2.S vaccine versus placebo. The receptors stem from a person aged 18-60 years who received the Ad26.COV2.S COVID-19 vaccine or a placebo.

V gene TRBV4-3 combines with J gene TRBJ1-2; weak D call: TRBD1 (5 bases). Germline values: CDR1 LGHNA, CDR2 YSLEER. The length of the CDR3 is 15 residues. V lost 4 bases, J lost 9 bases, and 21 bases lay in between. The CDR3 nucleotides are TGCGCCAGCAGCCCCAAGGTCGGGGCTGGAGGTAGCTACACCTTC. It encodes CASSPKVGAGGSYTF.

This chain links TRBV5-6 with TRBJ2-7; D might be TRBD2 (5 bases). There are 14 residues in the CDR3. The germline V gene encodes CDR1 SGHDT and CDR2 YYEEEE. V gave up 4 bases and J gave up 2 bases, with 13 bases separating them. The CDR3 sequence is CASSARVGAYEQYF. The CDR3, as DNA: TGTGCCAGCAGCGCCCGGGTCGGGGCCTACGAGCAGTACTTC.

This chain links TRBV9 with TRBJ2-2, with a tentative D call TRBD2 (5 bases). The CDR3 loop spans 17 amino acids. The ends were cut back, 3 bases at V and 0 bases at J, with 15 bases in the middle. The V gene's germline CDR1 is SGDLS and CDR2 YYNGEE. The CDR3 DNA follows: TGTGCCAGCAGCGATTCAGGACTGCTCGCGAACACCGGGGAGCTGTTTTTT. Its protein is CASSDSGLLANTGELFF.

V and J are TRBV5-1 and TRBJ2-7; 9 bases agree with TRBD2. Germline CDR1 reads SGHRS; CDR2 reads YFSETQ. There are 13 residues in the CDR3. J gave up 4 bases and V 5 bases, and 4 bases lay outside the gene matches. This CDR3 is CASSWRGGYEQYF. The CDR3 bases are TGCGCCAGCAGTTGGCGGGGGGGTTACGAGCAGTACTTC.

This chain uses TRBV7-2 with TRBJ2-7; a weak D match, TRBD1 (5 bases). This CDR3 has 14 amino acids. V was clipped by 5 bases and J by 0 bases, with 11 bases between them. Germline CDR1 and CDR2: SGHTA and FQGNSA. The chain's CDR3 is CASSAGRSSYEQYF. The CDR3 bases are TGTGCCAGCAGCGCAGGGCGGAGCTCCTACGAGCAGTACTTC.

V usage is TRBV3-1 (or the pseudogene TRBV3-2) and J usage is TRBJ2-1; unclear D gene. CDR1 is LGHDT, CDR2 YNNKEL, per germline (reference sequence). The CDR3 contains 15 residues. Trimming took 4 bases from V and 0 from J, leaving 10 bases between them. Here the CDR3 reads CASSLGPSSYNEQFF. The DNA for the CDR3 is TGTGCCAGCAGCCTCGGACCTAGCTCCTACAATGAGCAGTTCTTC.

V usage is TRBV12-3 or TRBV12-4 and J usage is TRBJ2-1; possible D gene TRBD2, 5 bases. Deletions cut 3 bases from V and 9 bases from J, with 9 bases between. The CDR3 runs to 12 residues. The CDR3 sequence: CASSFRGTEQFF. The CDR3 DNA is TGTGCCAGCAGTTTTCGGGGTACTGAGCAGTTCTTC.

This clone was observed a handful of times. The V and J genes are TRBV28 and TRBJ1-6; 7 positions agree with TRBD1. Losses at the gene ends were 4 bases for V and 9 bases for J; bases not matched to a gene: 9. CDR3 size: 15 residues. CDR1 and CDR2 from the germline V gene are MDHEN and SYDVKM. The CDR3 nucleotides are TGTGCCAGCAGTTCTAGTACAGGGGTTGGTTCACCCCTCCACTTT. Translated, it gives CASSSSTGVGSPLHF. Drawing the rest from reference TRBV28 and TRBJ1-6, the complete variable domain is DVKVTQSSRYLVKRTGEKVFLECVQDMDHENMFWYRQDPGLGLRLIYFSYDVKMKEKGDIPEGYSVSREKKERFSLILESASTNQTSMYLCASSSSTGVGSPLHFGNGTRLTVT.

The V and J genes are TRBV7-9 and TRBJ1-2, with D hard to call. Germline CDR1 is SEHNR and CDR2 is FQNEAQ (reference sequence). The CDR3 extends over 15 amino acids. Trimming took 5 bases from V and 4 from J, leaving 17 bases between them. CDR3 loop: CASSNQKAESYGYTF. In DNA form, the CDR3 reads TGTGCCAGCAGCAACCAGAAAGCCGAATCCTATGGCTACACCTTC.

The chain carries TRBV5-8 and TRBJ2-3; TRBD1 matches at 9 bases. Germline-derived CDR1 and CDR2 are SGHTS and YDEGEE. The ends lost 1 base at V and 1 base at J; junction bases unmatched: 1. There are 15 residues in the CDR3. The CDR3 spells CASSLRDRGTDTQYF. The CDR3, as DNA: TGTGCCAGCAGCTTGCGGGACAGGGGCACAGATACGCAGTATTTT.

The chain employs TRBV30 and TRBJ2-2, with D possibly matching TRBD1 (6 bases). Germline lookup yields CDR1 GTSNPN and CDR2 SVGIG (reference sequence). The CDR3 length is 15 residues. V lost 1 base to trimming and J lost 5 bases, with 14 bases between them. CDR3 nucleotides: TGTGCCTGGAGTGGAGGACAGAGCCTTACCGGGGAGCTGTTTTTT. It yields the protein CAWSGGQSLTGELFF.

The J gene is TRBJ2-7, the V gene TRBV19; no clear D gene. V was cut by 3 bases and J by 2 bases, with 11 bases left in between. Germline CDR1 and CDR2: LNHDA and SQIVND (reference sequence). The length of the CDR3 is 14 residues. CDR3 sequence reads: CASSIDRWTYEQYF. In DNA form, the CDR3 reads TGTGCCAGTAGTATTGACCGATGGACCTACGAGCAGTACTTC.

The chain is built from TRBV5-6 and TRBJ2-5; weak D call: TRBD2 (5 bases). The CDR3 is 12 residues long. The V end lost 2 bases, the J end lost 7 bases, and 9 bases lay between the germline ends. Germline V gives CDR1 SGHDT, CDR2 YYEEEE. This CDR3 reads CASSLPRGTQYF. CDR3 nucleotide sequence: TGTGCCAGCAGCTTACCCCGGGGGACCCAGTACTTC.

The chain joins TRBV5-1 to TRBJ2-1; 8 bases line up with TRBD2. CDR1 is SGHRS and CDR2 is YFSETQ in the germline V gene. V gave up 3 bases and J gave up 4 bases; unmatched junction bases: 6. This CDR3 spans 15 amino acids. CDR3 in amino acids: CASSSLSGTYNEQFF. DNA for the CDR3: TGCGCCAGCAGCTCCCTTAGCGGGACATACAATGAGCAGTTCTTC. The whole variable domain, remainder taken from reference TRBV5-1 and TRBJ2-1, is KAGVTQTPRYLIKTRGQQVTLSCSPISGHRSVSWYQQTPGQGLQFLFEYFSETQRNKGNFPGRFSGRQFSNSRSEMNVSTLELGDSALYLCASSSLSGTYNEQFFGPGTRLTVL.

The V call is TRBV7-3, the J call TRBJ2-3, with TRBD2 identical over 11 bases. The CDR3 consists of 17 residues. V trimming: 5 bases; J trimming: 2 bases; junction bases outside the gene matches: 9. Germline V gene sequence: CDR1 SGHTA, CDR2 FQGTGA. The CDR3 loop is CASSRTGTSGNTDTQYF. CDR3 nucleotides: TGTGCCAGCAGCCGGACCGGGACTAGCGGAAACACAGATACGCAGTATTTT.

This chain joins TRBV6-5 and TRBJ1-1; tentative D call: TRBD1 (5 bases). This CDR3 spans 15 amino acids. Per the germline V gene, CDR1 is MNHEY and CDR2 is SVGAGI. V was clipped by 5 bases and J by 0 bases, with 13 bases between them. CDR3 protein: CASSRAGGMNTEAFF. The CDR3 nucleotides read TGTGCCAGCAGTCGGGCGGGGGGAATGAACACTGAAGCTTTCTTT.

The J gene is TRBJ2-3, the V gene TRBV4-2; TRBD2 matches 13 bases. Germline lookup yields CDR1 LGHNA and CDR2 YNFKEQ. V lost 0 bases to trimming and J lost 6 bases; unmatched junction nucleotides: 9. This CDR3 spans 18 amino acids. The CDR3 nucleotides read TGTGCCAGCAGCCAAGAGCCCCCCGGACTAGCGGGAGCCGATACGCAGTATTTT. Protein product: CASSQEPPGLAGADTQYF.

The J gene is TRBJ1-1, the V gene TRBV29-1; TRBD1 is a possible D gene (6 bases). Germline CDR1 is SQVTM and CDR2 is ANQGSEA. V was cut by 6 bases and J by 10 bases, with 24 bases left in between. The CDR3 spans 14 residues. The CDR3 reads CSVTGVPGAAGAFF. Written as DNA, the CDR3 is TGCAGCGTGACCGGAGTTCCGGGGGCCGCAGGAGCTTTCTTT.

The chain employs TRBV3-1 (or the pseudogene TRBV3-2) and TRBJ1-1, with a possible D match to TRBD1 (6 bases). Germline values: CDR1 LGHDT, CDR2 YNNKEL (reference sequence). CDR3 length: 12 amino acids. V was shortened by 4 bases and J by 7 bases, with 10 bases between the two germline ends. The CDR3: CASSRQGIEAFF. The CDR3 DNA reads TGTGCCAGCAGCCGGCAGGGGATTGAAGCTTTCTTT.

The V and J genes are TRBV5-1 and TRBJ2-5, with 10 bases aligning to TRBD2. The germline CDR1 and CDR2 sequences are SGHRS and YFSETQ. There are 16 residues in the CDR3. The junction had 9 bases not matched to a gene; V was cut back by 3 bases and J by 4 bases. The CDR3 reads CASSSAGLAGAETQYF. CDR3 in DNA: TGCGCCAGCAGCTCTGCTGGGCTAGCGGGAGCAGAGACCCAGTACTTC.

This clone was detected only a few times. The genes are TRBV7-9 and TRBJ2-5; tentatively, D is TRBD2 (5 bases). The CDR3 has 14 amino acids. Trimming took 3 bases from V and 7 from J, leaving 15 bases between them. Germline CDR1 reads SEHNR; CDR2 reads FQNEAQ (reference sequence). The CDR3 sequence: CASSLEPTRGTQYF. DNA of the CDR3: TGTGCCAGCAGCTTGGAGCCAACCCGGGGGACCCAGTACTTC.